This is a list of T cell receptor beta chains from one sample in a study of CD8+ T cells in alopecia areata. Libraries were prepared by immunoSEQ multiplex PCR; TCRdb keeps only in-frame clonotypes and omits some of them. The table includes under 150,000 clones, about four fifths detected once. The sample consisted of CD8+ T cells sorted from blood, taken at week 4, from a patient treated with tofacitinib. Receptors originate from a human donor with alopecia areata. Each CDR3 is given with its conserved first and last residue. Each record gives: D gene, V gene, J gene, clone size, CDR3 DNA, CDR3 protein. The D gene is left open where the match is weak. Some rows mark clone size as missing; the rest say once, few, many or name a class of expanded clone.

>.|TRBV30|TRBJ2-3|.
TGTGCCTGGAGTCCCACCTCGCTAGCGCTAAGCACAGATACGCAGTATTTT
CAWSPTSLALSTDTQYF
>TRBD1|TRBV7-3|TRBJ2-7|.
TGTGCCAGCAGCTTGGGACAGAATTACGAGCAGTACTTC
CASSLGQNYEQYF
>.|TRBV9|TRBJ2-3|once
TGTGCCAGCAGCGCGGTGCTGAGTGCAGATACGCAGTATTTT
CASSAVLSADTQYF
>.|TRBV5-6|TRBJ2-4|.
TGTGCCAGCAGCCGCGGGGGGACAGGGATAATATTGGGGAAAAACATTCAGTACTTC
CASSRGGTGIILGKNIQYF
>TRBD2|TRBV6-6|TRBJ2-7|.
TGTGCCAGCAGTAAGACTAGCGGGGGGACCTACGAGCAGTACTTC
CASSKTSGGTYEQYF
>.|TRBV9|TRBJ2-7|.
TGTGCCAGCAGCGTAGAGGGAAGGTCCTACGAGCAGTACTTC
CASSVEGRSYEQYF
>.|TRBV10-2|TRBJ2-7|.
TGCGCCAGCAGTCTGACAGTCTACGAGCAGTACTTC
CASSLTVYEQYF
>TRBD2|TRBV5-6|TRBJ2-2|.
TGTGCCAGCAGCCAGTGGGGTAGCGGGGAAGTGGACACCGGGGAGCTGTTTTTT
CASSQWGSGEVDTGELFF
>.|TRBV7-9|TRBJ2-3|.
TGTGCCAGCAGCTTAAGGTCCAGGCGATCCACAGATACGCAGTATTTT
CASSLRSRRSTDTQYF
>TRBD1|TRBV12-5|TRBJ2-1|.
TGTGCTAGTGGTGCGACCGGGACAGGGAACCTCAATGAGCAGTTCTTC
CASGATGTGNLNEQFF
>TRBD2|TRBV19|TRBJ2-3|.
TGTGCCAGTAGTAGAGGGCTAGCGGGGGCCGCCACAGATACGCAGTATTTT
CASSRGLAGAATDTQYF
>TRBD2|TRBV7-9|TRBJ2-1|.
TGTGCCAGCAGCCCCCGCGAGCGGGGGTACAATGAGCAGTTCTTC
CASSPRERGYNEQFF
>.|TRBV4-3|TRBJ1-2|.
TGCGCCAGCAGCCAAGAAAGGGGGGTAACACGCGTCCTCAACTATGGCTACACCTTC
CASSQERGVTRVLNYGYTF
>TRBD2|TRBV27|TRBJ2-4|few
TGTGCCAGCAGCCAACGTGGGTACGGGACTAGCGATTTCGCTGAAAACATTCAGTACTTC
CASSQRGYGTSDFAENIQYF
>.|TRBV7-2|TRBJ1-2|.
TGTGCCAGCAGCTTAGAGGGTTTTGGCTACACCTTC
CASSLEGFGYTF
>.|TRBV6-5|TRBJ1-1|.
TGTGCCAGCAGTTACAACATGGGCACTGAAGCTTTCTTT
CASSYNMGTEAFF
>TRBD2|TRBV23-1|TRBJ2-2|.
TGCGCCAGCAGTCAATCGGTGACTAGCGGGGATACCGGGGAGCTGTTTTTT
CASSQSVTSGDTGELFF
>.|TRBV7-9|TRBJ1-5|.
TGTGCCAGCAGCCCCTCGGGGGGGCAGCCCCAGCATTTT
CASSPSGGQPQHF